The 17 T cell receptor beta chains listed next were all sequenced from one sample in a study of T-cell reconstitution after alpha-beta-depleted transplantation in children. Preparation of the TCRbeta library was carried out with unique molecular identifiers. TCRdb fed the PCR reads into MiXCR, producing one record per CDR3 protein. The data hold about 340,000 distinct CDR3 sequences, with 15% to 20% observed a single time. The specimen comprised PBMCs, mostly from graft donor cells, sampled 360 days after TCRalphabeta/CD19-depleted stem cell transplant. These receptors came from a male patient between 2 and 15 years old who had a stem cell transplant for acute lymphoblastic leukemia, so the T cells may come from the graft donor.

This clonotype occurred a few times. This chain joins TRBV12-3 or TRBV12-4 and TRBJ1-5; the D gene is possibly TRBD1 (5 bases). Trimming pared 5 bases from V and 4 bases from J, leaving 12 bases between. The CDR3 length is 14 residues. CDR3 coding DNA: TGTGCCAGCAGTAGGGGTCGACTAAATCAGCCCCAGCATTTT. It translates to CASSRGRLNQPQHF.

V and J are TRBV7-6 and TRBJ2-1; 7 nucleotides line up with TRBD2. Germline trimming cut 1 base from V and 5 bases from J; bases unmatched to any gene: 8. CDR1 is SGHVS and CDR2 is FNYEAQ in the germline V gene. This CDR3 spans 16 amino acids. In nucleotides, the CDR3 is TGTGCCAGCAGCTTAGGTTTCGCGGGAGCCCACAATGAGCAGTTCTTC. Translating gives CASSLGFAGAHNEQFF.

The chain is built from TRBV4-2 and TRBJ2-7, with 12 bases aligning to TRBD2. The germline gives CDR1 LGHNA, CDR2 YNFKEQ. The CDR3 spans 18 residues. The ends lost 0 bases at V and 0 bases at J; junction bases unmatched: 6. The CDR3 DNA reads as TGTGCCAGCAGCCAAGAATCCGGACTAGCGGGACCCTCCTACGAGCAGTACTTC. Translated: CASSQESGLAGPSYEQYF.

This clonotype was seen only a few times. V is TRBV28 and J is TRBJ2-3, with TRBD2 identical over 10 bases. Trimming cost V 1 base and J 2 bases; bases outside gene matches: 15. The CDR3 spans 20 residues. CDR1 is MDHEN, CDR2 SYDVKM, per germline. The CDR3 region is CASSLSLAGVGELPTDTQYF. CDR3 DNA sequence: TGTGCCAGCAGTTTATCGCTAGCGGGAGTTGGGGAGTTGCCCACAGATACGCAGTATTTT. Full variable domain (remainder filled in from reference TRBV28 and TRBJ2-3): DVKVTQSSRYLVKRTGEKVFLECVQDMDHENMFWYRQDPGLGLRLIYFSYDVKMKEKGDIPEGYSVSREKKERFSLILESASTNQTSMYLCASSLSLAGVGELPTDTQYFGPGTRLTVL.

This clonotype came up a few times. The genes are TRBV4-2 and TRBJ2-3, with 9 bases fitting TRBD1. The CDR3 length is 16 residues. J lost 4 bases, V lost 3 bases, and 8 bases had no gene match. Germline assignment: CDR1 LGHNA and CDR2 YNFKEQ. CDR3 amino acids: CASSHTLGQGSDTQYF. CDR3 coding DNA: TGTGCCAGCAGCCACACCCTAGGACAGGGGTCAGATACGCAGTATTTT.

The chain carries TRBV20-1 and TRBJ2-1; 13 bases are a match to TRBD2. The CDR3 contains 17 residues. Germline lookup yields CDR1 DFQATT and CDR2 SNEGSKA (reference sequence). Trimming removed 4 bases from V and 3 bases from J; junction bases left unmatched: 9. The CDR3 is CSAKGLAGSRYYNEQFF. Written as DNA, the CDR3 is TGCAGTGCTAAGGGACTAGCGGGATCCCGTTACTACAATGAGCAGTTCTTC.

This clonotype has a handful of counts. The chain carries TRBV12-3 or TRBV12-4 and TRBJ1-1, with D possibly matching TRBD1 (5 bases). The CDR3 spans 13 residues. Trimming removed 7 bases from V and 3 bases from J, with 12 bases in between. CDR3 sequence (DNA): TGTGCCAGCACAGGGAAACGGGACACTGAAGCTTTCTTT. It codes for CASTGKRDTEAFF.

This clonotype has a handful of counts. The chain combines TRBV29-1 with TRBJ2-2; D unclear. V dropped 5 bases and J dropped 3 bases, with 10 bases sitting between them. This CDR3 is 13 amino acids long. CDR1 SQVTM and CDR2 ANQGSEA come from the germline V gene. The chain's CDR3 is CSVRASYTGELFF. The CDR3, as DNA: TGCAGCGTTCGGGCGTCCTACACCGGGGAGCTGTTTTTT.

This clonotype appeared many times. The chain links TRBV18 to TRBJ1-2; a possible D gene is TRBD1 (6 bases). Between the trimmed V and J ends, which lost 3 bases and 4 bases, there was a span of 18 bases. CDR1 is KGHSH and CDR2 is LQKENI in the germline V gene. This CDR3 is built from 16 residues. CDR3: CASSPLMLQGGYGYTF. CDR3 nucleotide sequence: TGTGCCAGCTCACCGCTTATGTTGCAAGGGGGCTATGGCTACACCTTC. The variable domain in full, completed from reference TRBV18 and TRBJ1-2, reads NAGVMQNPRHLVRRRGQEARLRCSPMKGHSHVYWYRQLPEEGLKFMVYLQKENIIDESGMPKERFSAEFPKEGPSILRIQQVVRGDSAAYFCASSPLMLQGGYGYTFGSGTRLTVV.

The chain combines TRBV30 with TRBJ1-6; 7 bases line up with TRBD1. Germline values: CDR1 GTSNPN, CDR2 SVGIG (reference sequence). This CDR3 has 18 amino acids. Unmatched junction bases numbered 22, after V lost 7 bases and J lost 7 bases. The CDR3 DNA reads TGTGCCTTGGCCTCCTTCGGGAGGGGGCTTACAGTGAATTCACCCCTCCACTTT. This codes for CALASFGRGLTVNSPLHF.

This clonotype has just a few counts. V and J are TRBV6-2 or TRBV6-3 and TRBJ2-1; 8 bases are a match to TRBD2. Germline-derived CDR1 and CDR2 are MNHEY and SVGEGT. The CDR3 has 14 residues. With 6 bases clipped from V and 7 bases from J, the junction kept 8 bases outside the gene matches. This CDR3 is CASRVAGSYNEQFF. The CDR3 DNA reads TGTGCCAGCAGAGTAGCGGGGAGCTATAATGAGCAGTTCTTC.

The J gene is TRBJ2-1, the V gene TRBV5-1; perhaps TRBD2 as D (5 bases). V gave up 1 base and J gave up 6 bases, with 8 bases separating them. The germline V gene encodes CDR1 SGHRS and CDR2 YFSETQ. The CDR3 totals 13 residues. The CDR3 spells CASSLSGLNEQFF. In nucleotides, the CDR3 is TGCGCCAGCAGCTTGAGTGGACTCAATGAGCAGTTCTTC.

CDR3 loop: CSVEAAGPQETQYF. CDR3 in DNA: TGCAGCGTTGAGGCGGCAGGTCCCCAAGAGACCCAGTACTTC. The rearrangement joins TRBV29-1 to TRBJ2-5, with D unclear. Germline CDR1 SQVTM, CDR2 ANQGSEA. This CDR3 has 14 amino acids. V lost 3 bases and J lost 1, with 12 bases in between.

The chain combines TRBV20-1 with TRBJ2-7; 9 nucleotides line up with TRBD2. The CDR3 runs to 13 residues. After removal of 6 bases from V and 5 bases from J, the junction contained 8 bases not matched to a gene. In germline, CDR1 is DFQATT, CDR2 SNEGSKA (reference sequence). The CDR3 DNA sequence: TGCAGTGCCGGGGGGACTAGCATCCACGAGCAGTACTTC. Translation gives CSAGGTSIHEQYF.

At least ten counts were recorded for this clonotype. The chain uses TRBV20-1 and TRBJ2-1; TRBD2 matches at 7 bases. Germline CDR1 reads DFQATT; CDR2 reads SNEGSKA (reference sequence). The CDR3 runs to 13 residues. V lost 0 bases, J lost 13 bases, and 9 bases stayed unmatched. Here the CDR3 reads CSARDQGSGTQFF. The CDR3 DNA is TGCAGTGCTAGAGATCAAGGGAGCGGGACCCAGTTCTTC.

This clonotype was detected many times. V and J are TRBV5-6 and TRBJ1-1, with D unresolved. Looked up from germline, CDR1 is SGHDT and CDR2 is YYEEEE. Trimming pared 5 bases from V and 2 bases from J, leaving 10 bases between. The CDR3 sequence is 13 residues long. The CDR3 sequence: CASSRPLNTEAFF. The CDR3 region has the DNA TGTGCCAGCAGTCGCCCGCTCAACACTGAAGCTTTCTTT.

The rearrangement links TRBV4-2 to TRBJ2-1, with TRBD2 as a possible D gene (6 bases). Germline values: CDR1 LGHNA, CDR2 YNFKEQ. This CDR3 has 14 amino acids. The germline V and J ends were trimmed by 0 bases and 7 bases, with 10 bases remaining between them. The CDR3 DNA follows: TGTGCCAGCAGCCAAGAAGGGCGGGAAAATGAGCAGTTCTTC. It is translated as CASSQEGRENEQFF.